The 32 T cell receptor beta chains below come from one sample, sequenced in a study of radiation and T cells in renal cell carcinoma. Assay used: immunoSEQ multiplex PCR; TCRdb lists only in-frame clones, some missing. This table has tens of thousands of clones, 80% to 90% appearing once. The time point here: blood 2 weeks post-SBRT. The treatment is: 15 Gy SBRT to primary tumor, nephrectomy 4 weeks later. Source: blood, taken from a patient whose treatment included radiotherapy and nephrectomy. Source of these receptors: a woman aged 45-60 years with renal cell carcinoma.

The chain uses TRBV7-2 and TRBJ2-7; D gene unclear. This CDR3 region has 11 residues. Germline V gene data show CDR1 as SGHTA and CDR2 as FQGNSA. V was pared by 4 bases and J by 6 bases, with 7 bases between. This chain's CDR3 is CASSSATEQYF. The CDR3 nucleotides read TGTGCCAGCAGCTCCGCTACCGAGCAGTACTTC.

V and J are TRBV5-1 and TRBJ1-2; the match to TRBD1 covers 8 bases. The CDR3 totals 15 residues. CDR1 SGHRS and CDR2 YFSETQ come from the germline V gene. J lost 4 bases, V lost 0 bases, and 5 bases had no gene match. The DNA of the CDR3 is TGCGCCAGCAGCTTGGAACAGGGGGAGAGCTATGGCTACACCTTC. It codes for CASSLEQGESYGYTF.

V gene TRBV5-5 combines with J gene TRBJ2-2; D is undetermined. The germline V gene has CDR1 SGHKS and CDR2 YYEKEE (reference sequence). This CDR3 has 15 residues. Trimming took off 0 bases at V and 1 base at J, with 7 bases between the two ends. CDR3 sequence: CASSLVWENTGELFF. The CDR3 coding sequence is TGTGCCAGCAGCTTGGTGTGGGAGAACACCGGGGAGCTGTTTTTT.

The rearrangement uses TRBV5-5 and TRBJ2-7; 8 positions agree with TRBD2. The germline V gene encodes CDR1 SGHKS and CDR2 YYEKEE (reference sequence). The V segment lost 3 bases and the J segment 1 base; nucleotides outside the gene matches: 9. There are 16 residues in the CDR3. DNA for the CDR3: TGTGCCAGCAGCTCCCAACCGGGACTAGAGTCCTACGAGCAGTACTTC. Amino acid sequence: CASSSQPGLESYEQYF.

The V call is TRBV7-2, the J call TRBJ2-1, with 11 bases lining up with TRBD2. CDR1 and CDR2 from the germline V gene are SGHTA and FQGNSA. This CDR3 is 16 amino acids long. V lost 7 bases and J lost 10; bases outside the gene matches: 15. CDR3 region: CASTLLRQLAGEEQFF. CDR3 sequence (DNA): TGTGCCAGCACCCTTTTACGACAACTAGCGGGAGAGGAGCAGTTCTTC.

The chain uses TRBV18 and TRBJ1-1; D remains ambiguous. Trimming stripped 4 bases from V and 4 bases from J, with 10 bases between. The CDR3 has 13 residues. Germline-derived CDR1 and CDR2 are KGHSH and LQKENI. The CDR3 DNA reads as TGTGCCAGCTCACAGTCAGCCACCACTGAAGCTTTCTTT. The encoded protein is CASSQSATTEAFF.

The chain combines TRBV7-2 with TRBJ1-4, with D unclear. The V and J ends lost 1 base and 4 bases respectively, with 10 bases between them. Germline V gives CDR1 SGHTA, CDR2 FQGNSA. This CDR3 region has 15 residues. The CDR3 region is CASSLVGPNNEKLFF. As DNA, the CDR3 is TGTGCCAGCAGCTTAGTCGGGCCGAATAATGAAAAACTGTTTTTT. The full variable domain, with the rest looked up from reference TRBV7-2 and TRBJ1-4, is GAGVSQSPSNKVTEKGKDVELRCDPISGHTALYWYRQSLGQGLEFLIYFQGNSAPDKSGLPSDRFSAERTGGSVSTLTIQRTQQEDSAVYLCASSLVGPNNEKLFFGSGTQLSVL.

This chain joins TRBV27 and TRBJ2-5, with D unresolved. This CDR3 is built from 15 residues. CDR1 is MNHEY and CDR2 is SMNVEV in the germline V gene (reference sequence). V lost 5 bases and J 1 base, leaving 14 bases between the germline ends. CDR3 region: CASSPLAPGQETQYF. The CDR3 DNA sequence: TGTGCCAGCAGTCCCCTCGCTCCAGGCCAAGAGACCCAGTACTTC.

The chain has TRBV7-2 and TRBJ2-7; 8 bases map to TRBD2. Germline V lookup: CDR1 SGHTA, CDR2 FQGNSA. The trim removed 5 bases at V and 1 base at J, leaving 7 bases unmatched. The length of the CDR3 is 15 residues. This CDR3 reads CASSPGGGRSYEQYF. CDR3 sequence (DNA): TGTGCCAGCAGCCCCGGGGGGGGCCGATCCTACGAGCAGTACTTC.

The chain recombines TRBV19 with TRBJ1-2; D is ambiguous. The CDR3 length is 13 residues. The ends were cut back, 6 bases at V and 1 base at J, with 9 bases in the middle. Germline V lookup: CDR1 LNHDA, CDR2 SQIVND (reference sequence). In DNA, the CDR3 is TGTGCCAGTAGCACAGACCTTAACTATGGCTACACCTTC. Its translation is CASSTDLNYGYTF.

This chain joins TRBV7-2 and TRBJ2-7, with D possibly being TRBD2 (5 bases). This CDR3 contains 15 residues. Deletions cut 1 base from V and 2 bases from J, with 12 bases between. Germline V gene lookup returns CDR1 SGHTA and CDR2 FQGNSA. The CDR3 DNA sequence: TGTGCCAGCAGCTTAGGAAGCGGCTCAGCCTACGAGCAGTACTTC. It specifies CASSLGSGSAYEQYF.

The genes are TRBV6-6 and TRBJ2-7; D gene unclear. The germline V gene encodes CDR1 MNHNY and CDR2 SVGAGI (reference sequence). The CDR3 totals 12 residues. V was trimmed by 3 bases and J by 10 bases, leaving 13 bases between them. The CDR3 bases are TGTGCCAGCAGTTATTCCGGCGACAAACAGTACTTC. Protein product: CASSYSGDKQYF.

This rearrangement joins TRBV6-5 to TRBJ1-3; D is unresolved. The CDR3 length is 15 residues. Trimming took 0 bases from V and 3 from J, leaving 9 bases between them. Germline V gene lookup returns CDR1 MNHEY and CDR2 SVGAGI. CDR3 region: CASSYSTSHGNTIYF. As DNA, the CDR3 is TGTGCCAGCAGTTACTCGACCAGTCATGGAAACACCATATATTTT.

The rearrangement joins TRBV7-2 to TRBJ2-5; 10 bases align to TRBD2. J was trimmed by 4 bases and V by 0 bases; bases with no gene match: 5. The CDR3 is 16 residues long. Germline V gives CDR1 SGHTA, CDR2 FQGNSA. The CDR3 here is CASSLASGGARETQYF. For the CDR3, the DNA is TGTGCCAGCAGCTTAGCGAGCGGGGGGGCGAGAGAGACCCAGTACTTC.

This sequence joins TRBV11-2 and TRBJ1-1, with a possible D match to TRBD1 (6 bases). This CDR3 comprises 14 residues. V lost 5 bases and J lost 4, with 14 bases in between. Germline-derived CDR1 and CDR2 are SGHAT and FQNNGV. CDR3 sequence reads: CASSPGAQGTEAFF. The DNA of the CDR3 is TGTGCCAGCAGCCCAGGGGCCCAGGGCACTGAAGCTTTCTTT.

The chain carries TRBV18 and TRBJ1-1, with D unclear. The CDR3 length is 14 residues. Between the trimmed V and J ends, which lost 7 bases and 4 bases, there was a span of 16 bases. In germline, CDR1 is KGHSH, CDR2 LQKENI. In DNA, the CDR3 is TGTGCCAGCTTCCTAGGCGTCACGGCCACTGAAGCTTTCTTT. The encoded protein is CASFLGVTATEAFF.

The chain combines TRBV6-6 with TRBJ2-5, with no clear D. The CDR3 runs to 13 residues. V gave up 3 bases and J gave up 5 bases, with 10 bases separating them. Germline assignment: CDR1 MNHNY and CDR2 SVGAGI (reference sequence). The CDR3 DNA reads as TGTGCCAGCAGTTATAATATGGGCGAGACCCAGTACTTC. Translating gives CASSYNMGETQYF.

The gene calls are TRBV4-1 and TRBJ1-3; unclear D gene. V lost 1 base and J lost 4, with 11 bases in between. The CDR3 runs 15 residues. CDR1 is MGHRA, CDR2 YSYEKL, per germline. The CDR3 reads CASSQAGRAGNTIYF. The CDR3 DNA follows: TGCGCCAGCAGCCAAGCGGGGAGGGCCGGAAACACCATATATTTT.

This chain joins TRBV11-2 and TRBJ1-4; no firm D call. Trimming took 3 bases from V and 2 from J, leaving 7 bases between them. The CDR3 sequence is 14 residues long. Germline values: CDR1 SGHAT, CDR2 FQNNGV. The CDR3 loop is CASSFGRTNEKLFF. CDR3 sequence (DNA): TGTGCCAGCAGCTTCGGGCGGACTAATGAAAAACTGTTTTTT.

The J gene is TRBJ2-3, the V gene TRBV13, with a possible D match to TRBD2 (6 bases). Trimming took off 6 bases at V and 4 bases at J, with 17 bases between the two ends. Germline CDR1 and CDR2: PRHDT and FYEKMQ (reference sequence). The CDR3 extends over 15 amino acids. The CDR3 reads CASSAARRAADTQYF. CDR3 coding DNA: TGTGCCAGCAGTGCAGCGCGGAGGGCCGCAGATACGCAGTATTTT.

This clone has just a few counts. The chain has TRBV21-1 and TRBJ1-1. TRBV21-1 is marked as a pseudogene. This CDR3 is 15 amino acids long. CDR3 in DNA: TGTGCCAGCAGCATTCCAGGGGGGGTTCGTTCTGAAGCTTTCTTT. The encoded protein is CASSIPGGVRSEAFF.

The CDR3 here is CASSPFAREVKQYF. CDR3 DNA: TGTGCCAGCAGCCCCTTCGCCCGGGAAGTGAAGCAGTACTTC. The chain couples TRBV7-6 to TRBJ2-7; TRBD2 is a possible D gene (5 bases). The CDR3 contains 14 residues. The germline V gene has CDR1 SGHVS and CDR2 FNYEAQ. V lost 5 bases and J 8 bases, leaving 19 bases between the germline ends.

This clone showed up just a few times. J is TRBJ1-2 and V is TRBV18; D uncertain. The CDR3 totals 12 residues. V was clipped by 3 bases and J by 3 bases, with 5 bases between them. Germline V gene data show CDR1 as KGHSH and CDR2 as LQKENI. The CDR3 DNA is TGTGCCAGCTCACCCGCCGACTATGGCTACACCTTC. This gives the protein CASSPADYGYTF.

The V gene is TRBV11-3, the J gene TRBJ2-7; 12 positions agree with TRBD2. The CDR3 runs to 16 residues. Germline values: CDR1 SGHNT, CDR2 YENEEA. Trimming at V came to 4 bases and at J to 3 bases, leaving 7 bases not matched to a gene. CDR3: CASSSTRLAGVYEQYF. CDR3 DNA: TGTGCCAGCAGCTCAACACGACTAGCGGGAGTCTACGAGCAGTACTTC. Full variable domain (missing parts from reference TRBV11-3 and TRBJ2-7): EAGVVQSPRYKIIEKKQPVAFWCNPISGHNTLYWYLQNLGQGPELLIRYENEEAVDDSQLPKDRFSAERLKGVDSTLKIQPAELGDSAVYLCASSSTRLAGVYEQYFGPGTRLTVT.

This clone appeared once. This same CDR3 is encoded by further DNA sequences in the sample. The chain recombines TRBV13 with TRBJ2-5; 11 bases are shared with TRBD2. CDR1 is PRHDT and CDR2 is FYEKMQ in the germline V gene (reference sequence). The CDR3 has 16 residues. Trimming cost V 0 bases and J 2 bases; bases outside gene matches: 2. CDR3 sequence reads: CASSLGLAGGQETQYF. DNA for the CDR3: TGTGCCAGCAGCTTAGGTCTAGCGGGGGGACAAGAGACCCAGTACTTC. The full variable domain, completed using reference TRBV13 and TRBJ2-5, is AAGVIQSPRHLIKEKRETATLKCYPIPRHDTVYWYQQGPGQDPQFLISFYEKMQSDKGSIPDRFSAQQFSDYHSELNMSSLELGDSALYFCASSLGLAGGQETQYFGPGTRLLVL.

The rearrangement uses TRBV5-6 and TRBJ1-2; 10 bases are shared with TRBD1. This CDR3 has 14 amino acids. V dropped 4 bases and J dropped 7; count of bases not matched to a gene: 7. The germline CDR1 and CDR2 sequences are SGHDT and YYEEEE. The CDR3 DNA reads TGTGCCAGCAGCACACGACAGGGGGCACGTGGCTACACCTTC. Translated: CASSTRQGARGYTF.

The genes are TRBV5-1 and TRBJ1-2; no firm D call. Germline assignment: CDR1 SGHRS and CDR2 YFSETQ. Trimming took 2 bases from V and 3 from J, leaving 11 bases between them. The CDR3 sequence is 14 residues long. The CDR3 DNA reads as TGCGCCAGCAGCTTAAAGACCGATTACTATGGCTACACCTTC. This encodes CASSLKTDYYGYTF.

About this clone itself: The same CDR3 can be traced to other DNA sequences in this sample. This chain uses TRBV12-5 with TRBJ2-7, with a possible D match to TRBD2 (5 bases). The V end lost 2 bases, the J end lost 5 bases, and 16 bases lay between the germline ends. The germline V gene has CDR1 LGHNT and CDR2 FRNRAP. The CDR3 extends over 15 amino acids. The CDR3: CASGLRGPGFHEQYF. The CDR3 bases are TGTGCTAGTGGTTTGCGCGGGCCCGGCTTCCACGAGCAGTACTTC.

The gene calls are TRBV27 and TRBJ2-2; 8 positions agree with TRBD2. V lost 5 bases, J lost 3 bases, and 11 bases stayed unmatched. The germline gives CDR1 MNHEY, CDR2 SMNVEV (reference sequence). This CDR3 contains 17 residues. The DNA of the CDR3 is TGTGCCAGCAGTCCCAGGGGAAGCGGGGGCTACACCGGGGAGCTGTTTTTT. Amino acids: CASSPRGSGGYTGELFF.

This rearrangement joins TRBV7-6 to TRBJ2-7, with D possibly TRBD1 on 6 matching bases. From germline, CDR1 is SGHVS and CDR2 FNYEAQ. The CDR3 covers 14 residues. Trimming removed 5 bases from V and 2 bases from J, with 13 bases in between. CDR3: CASSHYRQAYEQYF. The CDR3 bases are TGTGCCAGCAGCCACTATAGACAGGCCTACGAGCAGTACTTC.

This clone is a singleton in its sample. V is TRBV9 and J is TRBJ2-3, with D perhaps TRBD2 (5 bases). In germline, CDR1 is SGDLS, CDR2 YYNGEE. The V gene lost 0 bases and the J gene lost 10 bases, with 9 bases spanning the gap. CDR3 length: 12 residues. The CDR3 spells CASSVVGSAQYF. In DNA form, the CDR3 reads TGTGCCAGCAGCGTAGTGGGGAGTGCGCAGTATTTT.

This chain joins TRBV6-1 and TRBJ2-7; 15 positions match TRBD2. Germline V lookup: CDR1 MNHNS, CDR2 SASEGT. V lost 0 bases and J lost 9; bases outside the gene matches: 9. The CDR3 is made up of 17 amino acids. This CDR3 is CASSEAGTSGGRSTQYF. In DNA, the CDR3 is TGTGCCAGCAGTGAAGCCGGGACTAGCGGGGGGCGTTCGACGCAGTACTTC.